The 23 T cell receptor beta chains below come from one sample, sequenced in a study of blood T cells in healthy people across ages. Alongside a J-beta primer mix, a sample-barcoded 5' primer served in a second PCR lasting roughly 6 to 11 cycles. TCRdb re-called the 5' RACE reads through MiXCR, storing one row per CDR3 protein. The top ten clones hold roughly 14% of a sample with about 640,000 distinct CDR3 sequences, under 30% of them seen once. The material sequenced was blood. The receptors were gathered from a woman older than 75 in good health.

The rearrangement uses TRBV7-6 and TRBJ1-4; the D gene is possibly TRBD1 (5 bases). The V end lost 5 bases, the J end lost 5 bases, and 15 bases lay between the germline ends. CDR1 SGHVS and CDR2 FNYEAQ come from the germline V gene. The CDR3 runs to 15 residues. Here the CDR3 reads CASSPWGDGNEKLFF. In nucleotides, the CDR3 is TGTGCCAGCAGCCCCTGGGGGGATGGGAATGAAAAACTGTTTTTT.

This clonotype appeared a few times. The CDR3 protein is CASSQVGLAGGPGDEQFF. CDR3 nucleotide sequence: TGTGCCAGCAGCCAAGTAGGACTAGCGGGAGGGCCCGGCGATGAGCAGTTCTTC. The gene calls are TRBV3-1 and TRBJ2-1, with 15 bases identical to TRBD2. Germline values: CDR1 LGHDT, CDR2 YNNKEL (reference sequence). The CDR3 contains 18 residues. After removal of 1 base from V and 8 bases from J, the junction contained 9 bases not matched to a gene.

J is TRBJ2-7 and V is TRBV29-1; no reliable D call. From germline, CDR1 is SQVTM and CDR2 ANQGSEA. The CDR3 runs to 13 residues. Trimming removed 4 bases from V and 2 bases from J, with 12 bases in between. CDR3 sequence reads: CSVGQGLPYEQYF. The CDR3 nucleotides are TGCAGCGTTGGGCAAGGGCTGCCCTACGAGCAGTACTTC.

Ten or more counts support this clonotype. CDR3: CASSLSTGGIYEQYF. The CDR3 region has the DNA TGCGCCAGCAGCTTGTCCACAGGGGGGATCTACGAGCAGTACTTC. This chain joins TRBV5-1 and TRBJ2-7; 8 positions match TRBD1. The CDR3 runs 15 residues. V trimming: 1 base; J trimming: 3 bases; junction bases outside the gene matches: 6. Germline V gene sequence: CDR1 SGHRS, CDR2 YFSETQ.

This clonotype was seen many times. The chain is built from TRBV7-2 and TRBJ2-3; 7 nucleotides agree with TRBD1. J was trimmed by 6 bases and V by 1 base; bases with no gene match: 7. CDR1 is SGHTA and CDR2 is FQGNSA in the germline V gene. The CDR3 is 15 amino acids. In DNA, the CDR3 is TGTGCCAGCAGCTTAGTCGCCAGGGGGAAGGATACGCAGTATTTT. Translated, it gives CASSLVARGKDTQYF.

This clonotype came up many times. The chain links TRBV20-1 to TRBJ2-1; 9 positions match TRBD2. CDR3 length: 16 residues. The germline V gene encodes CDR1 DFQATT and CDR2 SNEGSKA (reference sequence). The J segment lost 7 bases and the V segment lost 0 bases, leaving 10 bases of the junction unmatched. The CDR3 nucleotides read TGCAGTGCTAGAGATCGAATAGCGGGGGCGTTAAATGAGCAGTTCTTC. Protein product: CSARDRIAGALNEQFF.

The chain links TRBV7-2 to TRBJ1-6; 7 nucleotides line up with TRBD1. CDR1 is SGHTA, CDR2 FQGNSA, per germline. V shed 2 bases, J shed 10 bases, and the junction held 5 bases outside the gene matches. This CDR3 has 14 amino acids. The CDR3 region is CASSLRPGGSPLHF. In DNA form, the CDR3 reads TGTGCCAGCAGCTTAAGGCCAGGGGGGTCACCCCTCCACTTT.

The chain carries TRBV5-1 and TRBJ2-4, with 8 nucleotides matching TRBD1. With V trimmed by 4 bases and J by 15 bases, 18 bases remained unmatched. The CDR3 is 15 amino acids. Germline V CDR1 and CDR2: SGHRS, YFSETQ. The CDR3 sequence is CASSLGQGAVYERYF. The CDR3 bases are TGCGCCAGCAGCCTTGGGCAGGGGGCTGTCTACGAGCGGTACTTC.

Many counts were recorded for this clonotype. In DNA form, the CDR3 reads TGTGCCAGCAGCGTGGCTAGCGGGGGGCCTCCCTACGAGCAGTACTTC. Protein sequence: CASSVASGGPPYEQYF. This chain uses TRBV9 with TRBJ2-7; 11 bases fit TRBD2. The J segment lost 2 bases and the V segment lost 2 bases, leaving 6 bases of the junction unmatched. Looked up from germline, CDR1 is SGDLS and CDR2 is YYNGEE. The CDR3 loop spans 16 amino acids.

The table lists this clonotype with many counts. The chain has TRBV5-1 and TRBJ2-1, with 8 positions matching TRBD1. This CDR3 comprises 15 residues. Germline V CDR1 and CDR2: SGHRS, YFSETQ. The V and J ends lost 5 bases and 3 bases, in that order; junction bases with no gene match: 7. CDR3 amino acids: CASRSSGTGYNEQFF. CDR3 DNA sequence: TGCGCCAGCAGGTCCTCCGGGACAGGCTACAATGAGCAGTTCTTC.

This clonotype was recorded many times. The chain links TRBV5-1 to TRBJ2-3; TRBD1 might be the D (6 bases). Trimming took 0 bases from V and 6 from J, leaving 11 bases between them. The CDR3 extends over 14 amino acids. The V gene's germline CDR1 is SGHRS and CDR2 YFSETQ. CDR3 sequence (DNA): TGCGCCAGCAGCTTGGCCAGGGGAGCGGATACGCAGTATTTT. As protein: CASSLARGADTQYF.

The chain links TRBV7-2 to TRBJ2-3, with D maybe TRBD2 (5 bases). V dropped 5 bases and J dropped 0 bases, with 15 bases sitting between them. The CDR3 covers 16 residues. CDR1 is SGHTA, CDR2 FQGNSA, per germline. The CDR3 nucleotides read TGTGCCAGCAGCCCCCCTCCGGGAACTAGCACAGATACGCAGTATTTT. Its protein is CASSPPPGTSTDTQYF.

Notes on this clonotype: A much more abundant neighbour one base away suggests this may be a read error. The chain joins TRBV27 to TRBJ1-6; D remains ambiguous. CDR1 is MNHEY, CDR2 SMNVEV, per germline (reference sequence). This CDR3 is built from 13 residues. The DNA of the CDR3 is TGTGCCGGCAGTCCCGTCTTAGTATTTGCCCTCCACTTT. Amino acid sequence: CAGSPVLVFALHF.

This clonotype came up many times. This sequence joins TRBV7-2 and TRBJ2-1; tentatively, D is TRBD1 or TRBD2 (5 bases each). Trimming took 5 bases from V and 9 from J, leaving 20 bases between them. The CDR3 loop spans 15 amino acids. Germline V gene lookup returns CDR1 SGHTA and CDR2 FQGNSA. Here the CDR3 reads CASSPGTSPRREQFF. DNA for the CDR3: TGTGCCAGCAGCCCCGGGACCTCACCACGGCGTGAGCAGTTCTTC.

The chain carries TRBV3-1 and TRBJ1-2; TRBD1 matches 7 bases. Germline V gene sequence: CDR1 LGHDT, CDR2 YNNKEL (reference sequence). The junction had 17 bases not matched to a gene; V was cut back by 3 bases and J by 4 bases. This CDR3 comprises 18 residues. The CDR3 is CASSQDYRGPTLGYGYTF. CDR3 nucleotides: TGTGCCAGCAGCCAGGATTACAGGGGACCTACCCTTGGCTATGGCTACACCTTC.

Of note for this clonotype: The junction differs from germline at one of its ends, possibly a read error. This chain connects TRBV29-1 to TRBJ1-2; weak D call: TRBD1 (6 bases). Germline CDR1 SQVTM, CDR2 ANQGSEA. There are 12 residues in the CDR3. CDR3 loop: CSVAGAGYGHTF. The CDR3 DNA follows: TGCAGCGTTGCAGGGGCCGGCTATGGCCACACCTTC.

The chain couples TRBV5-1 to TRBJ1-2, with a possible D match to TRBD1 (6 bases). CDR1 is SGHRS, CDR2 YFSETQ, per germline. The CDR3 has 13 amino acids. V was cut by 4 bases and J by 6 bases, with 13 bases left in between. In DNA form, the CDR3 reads TGCGCCAGCAGCAAAGACACAGGGAATGGCTACACCTTC. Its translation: CASSKDTGNGYTF.

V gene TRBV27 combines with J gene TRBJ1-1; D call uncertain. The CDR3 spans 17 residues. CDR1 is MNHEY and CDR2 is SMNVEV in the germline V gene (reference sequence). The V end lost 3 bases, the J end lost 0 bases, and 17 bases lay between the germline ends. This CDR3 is CASSFSSHEAMNTEAFF. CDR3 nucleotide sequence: TGTGCCAGCAGTTTCTCAAGTCACGAAGCCATGAACACTGAAGCTTTCTTT.

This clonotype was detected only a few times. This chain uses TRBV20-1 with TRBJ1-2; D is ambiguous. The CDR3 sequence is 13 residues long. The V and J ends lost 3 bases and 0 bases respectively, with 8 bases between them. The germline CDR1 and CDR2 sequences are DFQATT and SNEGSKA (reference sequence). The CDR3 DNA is TGCAGTGCTAGCGACCGCGCTAACTATGGCTACACCTTC. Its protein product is CSASDRANYGYTF.

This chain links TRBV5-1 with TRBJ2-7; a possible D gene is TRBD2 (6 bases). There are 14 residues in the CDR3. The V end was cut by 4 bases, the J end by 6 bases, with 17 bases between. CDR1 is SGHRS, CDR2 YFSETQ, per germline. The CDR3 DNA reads TGCGCCAGCAGCCCGGGACTCGTTTTCTGCGAGCAGTACTTC. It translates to CASSPGLVFCEQYF.

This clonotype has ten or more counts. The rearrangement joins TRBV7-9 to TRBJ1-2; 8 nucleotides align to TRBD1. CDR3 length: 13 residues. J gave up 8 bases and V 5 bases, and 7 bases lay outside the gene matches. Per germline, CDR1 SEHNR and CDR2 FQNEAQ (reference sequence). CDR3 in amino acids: CASSVDRAGGYTF. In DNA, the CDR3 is TGTGCCAGCAGCGTGGACAGGGCGGGAGGCTACACCTTC.

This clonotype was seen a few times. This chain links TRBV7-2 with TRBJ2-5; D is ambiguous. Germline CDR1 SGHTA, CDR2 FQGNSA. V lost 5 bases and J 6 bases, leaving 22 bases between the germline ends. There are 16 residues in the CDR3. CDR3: CASSPPPSAVKKTQYF. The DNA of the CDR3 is TGTGCCAGCAGCCCCCCCCCGTCGGCTGTTAAGAAGACCCAGTACTTC.

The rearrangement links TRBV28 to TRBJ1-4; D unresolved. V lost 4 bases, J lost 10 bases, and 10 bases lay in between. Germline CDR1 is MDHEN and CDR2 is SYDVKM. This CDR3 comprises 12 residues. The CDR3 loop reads CASSSAGGKLFF. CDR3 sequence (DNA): TGTGCCAGCAGTTCTGCGGGAGGAAAACTGTTTTTT. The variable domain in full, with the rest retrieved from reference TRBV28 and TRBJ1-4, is DVKVTQSSRYLVKRTGEKVFLECVQDMDHENMFWYRQDPGLGLRLIYFSYDVKMKEKGDIPEGYSVSREKKERFSLILESASTNQTSMYLCASSSAGGKLFFGSGTQLSVL.